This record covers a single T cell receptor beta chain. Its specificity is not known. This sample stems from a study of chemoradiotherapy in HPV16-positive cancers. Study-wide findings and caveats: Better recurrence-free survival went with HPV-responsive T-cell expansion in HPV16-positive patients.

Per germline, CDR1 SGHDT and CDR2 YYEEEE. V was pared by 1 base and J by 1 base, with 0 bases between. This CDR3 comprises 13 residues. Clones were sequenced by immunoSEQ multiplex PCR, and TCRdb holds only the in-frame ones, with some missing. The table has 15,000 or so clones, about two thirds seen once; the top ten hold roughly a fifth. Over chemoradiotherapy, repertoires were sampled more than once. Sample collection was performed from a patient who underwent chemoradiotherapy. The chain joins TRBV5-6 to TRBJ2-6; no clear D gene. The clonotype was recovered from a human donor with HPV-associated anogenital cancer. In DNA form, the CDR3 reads TGTGCCAGCAGCTTGTCTGGGGCCAACGTCCTGACTTTC. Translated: CASSLSGANVLTF. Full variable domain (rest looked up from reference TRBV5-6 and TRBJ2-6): DAGVTQSPTHLIKTRGQQVTLRCSPKSGHDTVSWYQQALGQGPQFIFQYYEEEERQRGNFPDRFSGHQFPNYSSELNVNALLLGDSALYLCASSLSGANVLTFGAGSRLTVL.